This entry is about one T cell receptor beta chain. The sample belongs to a study of T cell responses to AZD1222 COVID-19 vaccine. The CDR3 totals 13 residues. Trimming took 8 bases from V and 4 from J; bases not matched to a gene: 6. Sequencing used immunoSEQ multiplex PCR; TCRdb keeps in-frame clones, though not all of them. This repertoire shows roughly 77,000 clones, 92% found once; its top ten account for approximately 6.6%. Sequenced here: peripheral blood, sampled on day 0 of MenACWY control vaccination. The J gene is TRBJ2-3, the V gene TRBV12-3 or TRBV12-4; TRBD2 aligns across 7 bases. This clonotype originated in an adult in good health. The CDR3 reads CASSSAGADTQYF. CDR3 coding DNA: TGTGCCAGCTCTTCGGCGGGAGCAGATACGCAGTATTTT.